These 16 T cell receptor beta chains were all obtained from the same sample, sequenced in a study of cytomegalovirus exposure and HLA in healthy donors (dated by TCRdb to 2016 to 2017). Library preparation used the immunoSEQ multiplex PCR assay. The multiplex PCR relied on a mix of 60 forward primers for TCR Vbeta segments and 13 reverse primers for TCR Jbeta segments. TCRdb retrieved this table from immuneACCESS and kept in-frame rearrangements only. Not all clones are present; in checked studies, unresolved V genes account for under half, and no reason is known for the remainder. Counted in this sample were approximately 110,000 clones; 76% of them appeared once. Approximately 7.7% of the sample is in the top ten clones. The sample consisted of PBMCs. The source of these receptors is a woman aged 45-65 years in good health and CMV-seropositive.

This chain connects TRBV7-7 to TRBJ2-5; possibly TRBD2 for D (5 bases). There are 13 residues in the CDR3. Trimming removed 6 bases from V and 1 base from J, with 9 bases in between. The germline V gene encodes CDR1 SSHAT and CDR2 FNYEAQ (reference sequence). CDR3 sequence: CASRPLGQETQYF. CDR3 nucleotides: TGTGCCAGCAGGCCACTAGGCCAAGAGACCCAGTACTTC.

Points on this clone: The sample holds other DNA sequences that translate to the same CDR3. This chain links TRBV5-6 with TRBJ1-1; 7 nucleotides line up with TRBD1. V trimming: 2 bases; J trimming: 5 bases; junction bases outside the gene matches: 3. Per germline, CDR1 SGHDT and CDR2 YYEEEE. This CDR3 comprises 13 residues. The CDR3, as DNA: TGTGCCAGCAGCTTACAGGGGAATACTGAAGCTTTCTTT. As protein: CASSLQGNTEAFF.

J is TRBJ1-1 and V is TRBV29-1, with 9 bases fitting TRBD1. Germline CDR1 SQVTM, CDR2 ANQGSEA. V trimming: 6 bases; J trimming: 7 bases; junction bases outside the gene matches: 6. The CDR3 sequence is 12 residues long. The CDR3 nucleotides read TGCAGCGTGGATGGACAGGGGTTTGAAGCTTTCTTT. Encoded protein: CSVDGQGFEAFF. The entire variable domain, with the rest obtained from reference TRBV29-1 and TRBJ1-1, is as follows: SAVISQKPSRDICQRGTSLTIQCQVDSQVTMMFWYRQQPGQSLTLIATANQGSEATYESGFVIDKFPISRPNLTFSTLTVSNMSPEDSSIYLCSVDGQGFEAFFGQGTRLTVV.

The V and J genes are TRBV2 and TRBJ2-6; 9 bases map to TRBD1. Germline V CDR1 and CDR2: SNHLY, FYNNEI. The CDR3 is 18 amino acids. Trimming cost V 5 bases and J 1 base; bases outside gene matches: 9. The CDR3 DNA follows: TGTGCCAGCAGTCACGGACAGGGGCCCCTTTCTGGGGCCAACGTCCTGACTTTC. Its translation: CASSHGQGPLSGANVLTF.

CDR3 nucleotides: TGTGCCAGCAGTTATTCGGGACTAGCGGGACCGGGAACGCAGTATTTT. Protein product: CASSYSGLAGPGTQYF. V is TRBV6-5 and J is TRBJ2-3; TRBD2 matches at 13 bases. J lost 9 bases, V lost 3 bases, and 9 bases had no gene match. The length of the CDR3 is 16 residues. Germline lookup yields CDR1 MNHEY and CDR2 SVGAGI.

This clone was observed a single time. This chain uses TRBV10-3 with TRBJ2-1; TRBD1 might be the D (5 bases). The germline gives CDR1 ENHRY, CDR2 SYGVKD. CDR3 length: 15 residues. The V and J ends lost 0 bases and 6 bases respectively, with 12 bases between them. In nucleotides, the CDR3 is TGTGCCATCAGTGAGTCTGAGCTTAGGGGCAATGAGCAGTTCTTC. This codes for CAISESELRGNEQFF.

CDR3 sequence: CASSLFRGGEGTQYF. The CDR3 bases are TGTGCCAGCAGCTTATTCCGTGGGGGGGAGGGGACCCAGTACTTC. This chain uses TRBV7-2 with TRBJ2-5, with 7 bases identical to TRBD2. The CDR3 has 15 amino acids. The V gene end was trimmed by 2 bases and the J gene end by 7 bases; junction bases not matched to a gene: 10. Looked up from germline, CDR1 is SGHTA and CDR2 is FQGNSA.

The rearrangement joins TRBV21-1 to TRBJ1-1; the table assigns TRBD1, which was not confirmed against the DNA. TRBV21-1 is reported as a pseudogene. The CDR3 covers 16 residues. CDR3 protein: CASSKPGGELNTEAFF. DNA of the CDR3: TGTGCCAGCAGCAAACCAGGGGGCGAATTAAACACTGAAGCTTTCTTT.

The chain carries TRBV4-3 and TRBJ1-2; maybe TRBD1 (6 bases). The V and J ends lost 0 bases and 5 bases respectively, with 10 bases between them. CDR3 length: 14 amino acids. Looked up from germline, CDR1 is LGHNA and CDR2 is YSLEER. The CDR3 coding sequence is TGCGCCAGCAGCCAAGATAGAGGGGGTTATGGCTACACCTTC. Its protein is CASSQDRGGYGYTF.

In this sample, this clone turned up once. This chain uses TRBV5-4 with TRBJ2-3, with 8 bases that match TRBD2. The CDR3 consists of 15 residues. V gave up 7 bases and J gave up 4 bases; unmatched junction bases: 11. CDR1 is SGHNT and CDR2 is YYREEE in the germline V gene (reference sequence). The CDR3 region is CASSGGTSRPDTQYF. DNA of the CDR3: TGTGCCAGCTCCGGGGGGACTAGTCGTCCAGATACGCAGTATTTT.

In nucleotides, the CDR3 is TGTACTGCCCGGCGGGGGCTCACAGATACGCAGTATTTT. Translating gives CTARRGLTDTQYF. The chain employs TRBV10-3 and TRBJ2-3, with D tentatively TRBD2 (7 bases). Germline V gene lookup returns CDR1 ENHRY and CDR2 SYGVKD. This CDR3 spans 13 amino acids.

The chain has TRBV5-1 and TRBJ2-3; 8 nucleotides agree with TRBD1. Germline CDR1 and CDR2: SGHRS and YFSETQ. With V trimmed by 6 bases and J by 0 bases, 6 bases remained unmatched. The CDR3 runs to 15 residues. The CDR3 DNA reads TGCGCCAGCACCTCAACAGGGGGAAGCACAGATACGCAGTATTTT. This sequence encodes CASTSTGGSTDTQYF.

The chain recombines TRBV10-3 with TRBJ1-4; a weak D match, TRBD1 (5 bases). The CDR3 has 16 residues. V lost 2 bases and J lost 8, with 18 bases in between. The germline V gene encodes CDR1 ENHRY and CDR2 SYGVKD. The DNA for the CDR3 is TGTGCCATCAGTGAGACCGCAGGGCAGGTGGCCGAAAAACTGTTTTTT. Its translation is CAISETAGQVAEKLFF.

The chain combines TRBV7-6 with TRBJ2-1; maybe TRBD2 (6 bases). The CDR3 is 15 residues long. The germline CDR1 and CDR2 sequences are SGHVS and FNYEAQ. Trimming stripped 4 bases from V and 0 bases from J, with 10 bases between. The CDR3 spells CASSYRDSSYNEQFF. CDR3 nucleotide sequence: TGTGCCAGCAGCTACCGGGACTCCTCCTACAATGAGCAGTTCTTC.

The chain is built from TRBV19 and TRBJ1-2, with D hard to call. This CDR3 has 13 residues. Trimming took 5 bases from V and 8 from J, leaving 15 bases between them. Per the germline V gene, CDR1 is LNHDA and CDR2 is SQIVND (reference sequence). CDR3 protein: CASSASGRRGYTF. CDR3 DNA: TGTGCCAGTAGTGCCTCCGGCCGGCGGGGCTACACCTTC.

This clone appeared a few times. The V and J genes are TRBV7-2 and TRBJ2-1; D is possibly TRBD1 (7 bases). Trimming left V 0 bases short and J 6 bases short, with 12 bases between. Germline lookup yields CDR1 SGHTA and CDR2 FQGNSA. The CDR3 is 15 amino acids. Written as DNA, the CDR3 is TGTGCCAGCAGCTTAGCGAATCAGGGGGGCAATGAGCAGTTCTTC. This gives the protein CASSLANQGGNEQFF. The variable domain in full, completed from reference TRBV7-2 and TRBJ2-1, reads GAGVSQSPSNKVTEKGKDVELRCDPISGHTALYWYRQSLGQGLEFLIYFQGNSAPDKSGLPSDRFSAERTGGSVSTLTIQRTQQEDSAVYLCASSLANQGGNEQFFGPGTRLTVL.